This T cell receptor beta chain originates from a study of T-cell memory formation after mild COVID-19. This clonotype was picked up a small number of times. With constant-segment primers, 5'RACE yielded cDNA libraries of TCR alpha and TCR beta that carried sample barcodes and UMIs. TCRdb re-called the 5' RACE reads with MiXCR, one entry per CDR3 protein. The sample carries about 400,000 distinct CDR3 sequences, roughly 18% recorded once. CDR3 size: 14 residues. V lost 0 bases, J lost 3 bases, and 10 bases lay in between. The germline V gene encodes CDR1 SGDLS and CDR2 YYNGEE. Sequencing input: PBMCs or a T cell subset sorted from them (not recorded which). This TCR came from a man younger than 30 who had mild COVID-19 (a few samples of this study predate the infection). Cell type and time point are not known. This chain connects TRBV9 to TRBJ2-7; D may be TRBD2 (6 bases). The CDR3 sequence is CASSVDQGGYEQYF. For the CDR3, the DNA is TGTGCCAGCAGCGTAGATCAGGGAGGCTACGAGCAGTACTTC.